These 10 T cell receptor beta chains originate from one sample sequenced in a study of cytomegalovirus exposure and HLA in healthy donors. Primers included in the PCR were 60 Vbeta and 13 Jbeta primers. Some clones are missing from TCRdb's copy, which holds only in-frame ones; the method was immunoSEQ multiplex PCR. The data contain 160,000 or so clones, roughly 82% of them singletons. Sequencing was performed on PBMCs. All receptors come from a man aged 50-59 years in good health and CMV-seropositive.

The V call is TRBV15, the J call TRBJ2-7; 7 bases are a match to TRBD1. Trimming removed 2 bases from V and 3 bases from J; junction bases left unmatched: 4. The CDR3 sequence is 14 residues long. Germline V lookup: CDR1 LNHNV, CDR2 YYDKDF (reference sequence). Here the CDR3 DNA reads TGTGCCACCAGCAGACAACGGACAGGCTACGAGCAGTACTTC. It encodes CATSRQRTGYEQYF.

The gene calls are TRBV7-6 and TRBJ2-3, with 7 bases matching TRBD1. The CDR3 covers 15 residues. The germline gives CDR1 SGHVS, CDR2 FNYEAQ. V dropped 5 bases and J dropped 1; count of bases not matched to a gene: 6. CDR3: CASSERTGGTDTQYF. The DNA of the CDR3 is TGTGCCAGCAGCGAAAGGACAGGCGGCACAGATACGCAGTATTTT. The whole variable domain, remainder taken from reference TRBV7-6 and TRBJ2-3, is GAGVSQSPRYKVTKRGQDVALRCDPISGHVSLYWYRQALGQGPEFLTYFNYEAQQDKSGLPNDRFSAERPEGSISTLTIQRTEQRDSAMYRCASSERTGGTDTQYFGPGTRLTVL.

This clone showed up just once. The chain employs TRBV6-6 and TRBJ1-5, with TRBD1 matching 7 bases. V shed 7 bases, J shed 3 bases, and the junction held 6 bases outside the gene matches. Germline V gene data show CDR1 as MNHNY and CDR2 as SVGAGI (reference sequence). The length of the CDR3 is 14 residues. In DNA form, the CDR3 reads TGTGCCAGCACCCTGACAGGGAACAATCAGCCCCAGCATTTT. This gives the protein CASTLTGNNQPQHF.

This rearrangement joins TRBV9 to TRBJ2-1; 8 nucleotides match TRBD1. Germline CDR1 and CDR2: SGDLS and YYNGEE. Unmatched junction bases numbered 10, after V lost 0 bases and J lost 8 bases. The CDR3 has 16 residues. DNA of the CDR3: TGTGCCAGCAGCGTAGCTCTCCAGGGGGCTTCTGATGAGCAGTTCTTC. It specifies CASSVALQGASDEQFF.

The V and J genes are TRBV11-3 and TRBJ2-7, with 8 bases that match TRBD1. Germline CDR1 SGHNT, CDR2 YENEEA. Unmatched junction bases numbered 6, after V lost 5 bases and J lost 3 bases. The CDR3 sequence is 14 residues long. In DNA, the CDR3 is TGTGCCAGCAGCCAAGGACAGGGATACTACGAGCAGTACTTC. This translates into CASSQGQGYYEQYF.

The chain's CDR3 is CASRQLPRTGNQPQHF. The CDR3 coding sequence is TGTGCCAGCAGACAATTACCCAGGACAGGGAATCAGCCCCAGCATTTT. The rearrangement uses TRBV28 and TRBJ1-5; TRBD1 aligns across 8 bases. Germline lookup yields CDR1 MDHEN and CDR2 SYDVKM. The junction had 11 bases not matched to a gene; V was cut back by 6 bases and J by 4 bases. This CDR3 contains 16 residues.

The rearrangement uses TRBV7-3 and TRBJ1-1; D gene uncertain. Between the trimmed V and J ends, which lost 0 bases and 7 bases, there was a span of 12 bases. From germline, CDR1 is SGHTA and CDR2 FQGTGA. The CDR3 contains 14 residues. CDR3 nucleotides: TGTGCCAGCAGCTTAACCGGGCCGGAGGGTGAAGCTTTCTTT. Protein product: CASSLTGPEGEAFF.

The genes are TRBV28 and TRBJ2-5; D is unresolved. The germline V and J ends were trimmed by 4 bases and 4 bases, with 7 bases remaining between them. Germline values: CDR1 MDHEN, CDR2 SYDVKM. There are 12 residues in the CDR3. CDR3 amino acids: CASSSVLETQYF. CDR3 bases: TGTGCCAGCAGTTCGGTCCTAGAGACCCAGTACTTC. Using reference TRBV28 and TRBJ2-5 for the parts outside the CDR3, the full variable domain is DVKVTQSSRYLVKRTGEKVFLECVQDMDHENMFWYRQDPGLGLRLIYFSYDVKMKEKGDIPEGYSVSREKKERFSLILESASTNQTSMYLCASSSVLETQYFGPGTRLLVL.

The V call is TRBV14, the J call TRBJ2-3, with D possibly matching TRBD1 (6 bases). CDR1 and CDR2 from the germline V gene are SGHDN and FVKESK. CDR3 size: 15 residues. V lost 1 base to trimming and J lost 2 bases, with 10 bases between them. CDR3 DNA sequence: TGTGCCAGCAGCCAAGGGGGGCCGCTCACAGATACGCAGTATTTT. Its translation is CASSQGGPLTDTQYF.

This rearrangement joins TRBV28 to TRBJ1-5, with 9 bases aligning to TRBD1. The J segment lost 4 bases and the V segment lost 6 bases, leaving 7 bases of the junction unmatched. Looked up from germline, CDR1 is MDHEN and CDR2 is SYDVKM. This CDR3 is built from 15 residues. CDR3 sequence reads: CASRKNRGLNQPQHF. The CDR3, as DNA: TGTGCCAGCAGGAAGAACAGGGGGCTGAATCAGCCCCAGCATTTT.